This is a list of T cell receptor beta chains from one sample in a study of human T cells and chemical hapten exposure. TCRdb redid the calling of the RACE reads with MiXCR, one entry per CDR3 protein. The sample has a few hundred thousand distinct CDR3 sequences, around 5% seen once. Source: whole blood, taken in connection with sensitization to the hapten diphenylcyclopropenone (DPC). All receptors derive from a woman between 18 and 29 years old with alopecia areata. Some clones in this sample may be carry-over from other donors' samples. Each CDR3 is given with its conserved first and last residue. D genes are given only for firm matches. Size is omitted from some rows. Given values are once, few, many or a class for expanded clones.

v_call,j_call,clone_size,cdr3_length,d_call,cdr3_aa,cdr3_nt
TRBV5-1,TRBJ1-4,few,14,-,CASSPNQGGEKLFF,TGCGCCAGCAGCCCGAACCAGGGCGGTGAAAAACTGTTTTTT
TRBV28,TRBJ1-4,many,13,-,CATADNTNEKLFF,TGTGCCACCGCGGACAACACTAATGAAAAACTGTTTTTT
TRBV2,TRBJ2-3,many,14,TRBD1,CASSEARGTDTQYF,TGTGCCAGCAGTGAAGCCAGGGGGACAGATACGCAGTATTTT
TRBV12-3/TRBV12-4,TRBJ1-6,many,12,-,CASSPGGSPLHF,TGTGCCAGCAGCCCTGGTGGTTCACCCCTCCACTTT
TRBV2,TRBJ2-3,many,16,-,CASSDPGPETTDTQYF,TGTGCCAGCAGTGATCCGGGCCCAGAGACAACAGATACGCAGTATTTT
TRBV2,TRBJ1-5,few,16,-,CASSDARADSNQPQHF,TGTGCCAGCAGTGACGCCCGGGCAGATAGCAATCAGCCCCAGCATTTT
TRBV6-2/TRBV6-3,TRBJ1-5,few,15,-,CASSYAGAGNQPQHF,TGTGCCAGCAGTTACGCGGGGGCGGGCAATCAGCCCCAGCATTTT
TRBV18,TRBJ2-3,few,16,-,CASSPYEGQSTDTQYF,TGTGCCAGCTCACCATATGAAGGGCAGTCCACAGATACGCAGTATTTT
TRBV7-9,TRBJ2-2,-,15,-,CASSLYETNTGELFF,TGTGCCAGCAGCTTGTACGAAACGAACACCGGGGAGCTGTTTTTT
TRBV7-9,TRBJ2-7,-,15,TRBD1,CASSLRSGTAYEQYF,TGTGCCAGCAGCTTACGTTCCGGGACAGCGTACGAGCAGTACTTC
TRBV12-3/TRBV12-4,TRBJ1-6,many,13,TRBD1,CASSGQGMSPLHF,TGTGCCAGCAGCGGACAGGGAATGTCACCCCTCCACTTT
TRBV20-1,TRBJ2-7,many,12,-,CSALGRAYEQYF,TGCAGTGCCCTGGGACGGGCCTACGAGCAGTACTTC